These 20 T cell receptor beta chains share one sample of origin, sequenced in a study of T cell responses to AZD1222 COVID-19 vaccine. The assay was immunoSEQ multiplex PCR, and TCRdb's table has in-frame clones only and misses some. The sample lists 75,000 to 100,000 clones; about 90% were seen once. The sequenced sample was peripheral blood, obtained on day 0 of AZD1222 vaccination. These receptors came from an adult in good health.

The chain links TRBV5-1 to TRBJ1-4; D is unclear. Germline CDR1 SGHRS, CDR2 YFSETQ. The CDR3 spans 15 residues. The V end was cut by 0 bases, the J end by 8 bases, with 14 bases between. The CDR3 sequence: CASSLEGLPREKLFF. CDR3 nucleotides: TGCGCCAGCAGCTTGGAAGGACTCCCCAGGGAAAAACTGTTTTTT.

The chain recombines TRBV6-2 or TRBV6-3 with TRBJ1-4, with D tentatively TRBD1 (5 bases). Germline CDR1 is MNHEY and CDR2 is SVGEGT. Deletions cut 5 bases from V and 8 bases from J, with 12 bases between. The CDR3 covers 13 residues. The CDR3 reads CASSPAGGEKLFF. CDR3 nucleotides: TGTGCCAGCAGTCCCGCGGGGGGGGAAAAACTGTTTTTT.

CDR3 nucleotides: TGTGCCAGCAGCTTAAATGCCGACCTCTCCTACGAGCAGTACTTC. This translates into CASSLNADLSYEQYF. V gene TRBV7-9 combines with J gene TRBJ2-7, with no clear D. With 2 bases removed from V and 0 bases from J, the gap between germline ends came to 11 bases. The CDR3 consists of 15 residues. From germline, CDR1 is SEHNR and CDR2 FQNEAQ (reference sequence).

The gene calls are TRBV27 and TRBJ1-4; TRBD1 matches 7 bases. Trimming at V came to 6 bases and at J to 3 bases, leaving 7 bases not matched to a gene. Germline assignment: CDR1 MNHEY and CDR2 SMNVEV (reference sequence). The CDR3 is 15 residues long. CDR3 coding DNA: TGTGCCAGCAGGCAGGACAGGACGGCTAATGAAAAACTGTTTTTT. Residues: CASRQDRTANEKLFF.

The J gene is TRBJ2-5, the V gene TRBV18; D is perhaps TRBD1 or TRBD2 (5 bases each). CDR3 length: 14 residues. Trimming cost V 4 bases and J 3 bases, with 12 bases left between them. The germline CDR1 and CDR2 sequences are KGHSH and LQKENI. The CDR3, as DNA: TGTGCCAGCTCACACGGGGCGCGTGAAGAGACCCAGTACTTC. Translation: CASSHGAREETQYF.

The J gene is TRBJ2-3, the V gene TRBV30; TRBD1 or TRBD2 may be the D gene (7 bases each). The CDR3 contains 14 residues. Trimming cost V 5 bases and J 1 base, with 13 bases left between them. Germline CDR1 is GTSNPN and CDR2 is SVGIG (reference sequence). CDR3 residues: CAWARGGGTDTQYF. In nucleotides, the CDR3 is TGTGCCTGGGCCAGGGGGGGAGGCACAGATACGCAGTATTTT.

The chain carries TRBV30 and TRBJ2-7; 9 bases align to TRBD1. The CDR3 is 14 amino acids. Trimming took 0 bases from V and 1 from J; bases not matched to a gene: 1. The germline V gene encodes CDR1 GTSNPN and CDR2 SVGIG (reference sequence). The CDR3 here is CAWSVGTGSYEQYF. The CDR3 DNA reads TGTGCCTGGAGTGTAGGGACAGGGTCCTACGAGCAGTACTTC.

This sequence joins TRBV7-2 and TRBJ1-5; D ambiguous. This CDR3 is 13 amino acids long. V lost 1 base, J lost 5 bases, and 6 bases lay in between. CDR1 is SGHTA, CDR2 FQGNSA, per germline. The CDR3 loop reads CASSLDKHQPQHF. CDR3 DNA sequence: TGTGCCAGCAGCTTAGACAAACATCAGCCCCAGCATTTT.

V usage is TRBV6-1 and J usage is TRBJ2-1; 10 bases map to TRBD1. Trimming cost V 4 bases and J 4 bases; bases outside gene matches: 16. The CDR3 runs to 19 residues. CDR1 is MNHNS, CDR2 SASEGT, per germline. This chain's CDR3 is CASSGPGQGKAQSYNEQFF. The DNA of the CDR3 is TGTGCCAGCAGTGGCCCGGGACAGGGGAAAGCGCAATCTTACAATGAGCAGTTCTTC.

The chain combines TRBV4-3 with TRBJ1-1, with no clear D. Germline V gives CDR1 LGHNA, CDR2 YSLEER. Trimming shortened V by 2 bases and J by 4 bases, and 8 bases separated the two germline ends. The CDR3 loop spans 13 amino acids. CDR3 nucleotide sequence: TGCGCCAGCAGCCAACTCGACGGCACTGAAGCTTTCTTT. Translating gives CASSQLDGTEAFF.

This chain connects TRBV7-2 to TRBJ2-7; D is perhaps TRBD1 or TRBD2 (5 bases each). Trimming pared 1 base from V and 2 bases from J, leaving 15 bases between. The CDR3 contains 16 residues. CDR1 is SGHTA and CDR2 is FQGNSA in the germline V gene. The CDR3 reads CASSLGGPRATYEQYF. DNA for the CDR3: TGTGCCAGCAGCTTAGGGGGACCCCGAGCAACCTACGAGCAGTACTTC.

The genes are TRBV7-8 and TRBJ1-1; a possible D gene is TRBD1 (5 bases). Per germline, CDR1 SGHVS and CDR2 FQNEAQ. This CDR3 spans 13 amino acids. V was shortened by 9 bases and J by 0 bases, with 11 bases between the two germline ends. The DNA for the CDR3 is TGTGCCAGTTCGGGACCCTTGAACACTGAAGCTTTCTTT. Protein: CASSGPLNTEAFF.

The chain has TRBV11-2 and TRBJ2-1; 12 nucleotides agree with TRBD2. The CDR3 contains 18 residues. Germline CDR1 SGHAT, CDR2 FQNNGV. Trimming at V came to 5 bases and at J to 8 bases, leaving 16 bases not matched to a gene. The DNA of the CDR3 is TGTGCCAGCAGCCTTACTAGAGTTAGGACTAGCGGGATACATGAGCAGTTCTTC. Residues: CASSLTRVRTSGIHEQFF.

This clone came up a few times. The chain uses TRBV12-3 or TRBV12-4 and TRBJ1-6; TRBD1 might be the D (5 bases). V lost 2 bases, J lost 11 bases, and 10 bases lay in between. CDR3 length equals 13 residues. The CDR3 bases are TGTGCCAGCAGTTTACAGGGTCCAACACCCCTCCACTTT. As protein: CASSLQGPTPLHF.

This chain links TRBV2 with TRBJ1-5; tentatively, D is TRBD1 (6 bases). The CDR3 totals 14 residues. The germline CDR1 and CDR2 sequences are SNHLY and FYNNEI. The V gene lost 5 bases and the J gene lost 2 bases, with 10 bases spanning the gap. In DNA form, the CDR3 reads TGTGCCAGCAGTCGGGGGCGCGGCAATCAGCCCCAGCATTTT. Its protein product is CASSRGRGNQPQHF. The complete variable domain, with remaining parts taken from reference TRBV2 and TRBJ1-5, reads EPEVTQTPSHQVTQMGQEVILRCVPISNHLYFYWYRQILGQKVEFLVSFYNNEISEKSEIFDDQFSVERPDGSNFTLKIRSTKLEDSAMYFCASSRGRGNQPQHFGDGTRLSIL.

This clone was seen once. The chain joins TRBV4-3 to TRBJ2-2; TRBD2 is a possible D gene (7 bases). The V end lost 5 bases, the J end lost 6 bases, and 16 bases lay between the germline ends. This CDR3 has 15 residues. Germline CDR1 and CDR2: LGHNA and YSLEER. CDR3 protein: CASSFRGGGPGELFF. CDR3 DNA sequence: TGCGCCAGCAGCTTCCGAGGGGGGGGACCCGGGGAGCTGTTTTTT.

The chain couples TRBV9 to TRBJ1-2; D not certain. The CDR3 is 14 residues long. Germline CDR1 reads SGDLS; CDR2 reads YYNGEE. V was cut by 2 bases and J by 4 bases, with 12 bases left in between. In nucleotides, the CDR3 is TGTGCCAGCAGCGTGGGGAACGGACCCTATGGCTACACCTTC. Protein: CASSVGNGPYGYTF.

This chain connects TRBV18 to TRBJ2-7; D is possibly TRBD1 (6 bases). Germline CDR1 KGHSH, CDR2 LQKENI. The CDR3 totals 16 residues. V shed 3 bases and J shed 1 base, with 16 bases lying between them. This CDR3 reads CASSPPSVGQSYEQYF. CDR3 DNA sequence: TGTGCCAGCTCACCCCCGTCGGTTGGACAGTCCTACGAGCAGTACTTC.

The chain couples TRBV11-2 to TRBJ2-7; D might be TRBD2 (6 bases). Germline V lookup: CDR1 SGHAT, CDR2 FQNNGV. The germline V and J ends were trimmed by 3 bases and 3 bases, with 9 bases remaining between them. The CDR3 is 13 amino acids. The CDR3 nucleotides are TGTGCCAGCAGCTTCGGGAGTGTCTACGAGCAGTACTTC. This codes for CASSFGSVYEQYF.

The chain employs TRBV2 and TRBJ2-2; D not resolved. Germline V gives CDR1 SNHLY, CDR2 FYNNEI. Trimming cost V 3 bases and J 7 bases, with 9 bases left between them. The CDR3 consists of 13 residues. CDR3 sequence (DNA): TGTGCCAGCAGTGAGATAGTAGTCGGGGAGCTGTTTTTT. This sequence encodes CASSEIVVGELFF.